This TCR beta chain was sequenced during a study of cytomegalovirus exposure and HLA in healthy donors. The wider study: Most donors, roughly 82% of 350 to 450 genotyped, fell in the Caucasian-associated ancestry cluster.

V was cut by 4 bases and J by 7 bases, with 14 bases left in between. Per germline, CDR1 GTSNPN and CDR2 SVGIG (reference sequence). CDR3 size: 12 residues. The PCR made use of 60 Vbeta and 13 Jbeta primers. Sequencing used immunoSEQ multiplex PCR; TCRdb keeps in-frame clones, though not all of them. The data hold about 160,000 clones, with 65% to 85% observed a single time. The sample was PBMCs. The origin of this receptor is a man aged 35-49 years in good health and CMV-seropositive. The chain joins TRBV30 to TRBJ2-7; D is ambiguous. For the CDR3, the DNA is TGTGCCTGGACCGTGTCGCGGAGTGAGCAGTACTTC. As protein: CAWTVSRSEQYF.